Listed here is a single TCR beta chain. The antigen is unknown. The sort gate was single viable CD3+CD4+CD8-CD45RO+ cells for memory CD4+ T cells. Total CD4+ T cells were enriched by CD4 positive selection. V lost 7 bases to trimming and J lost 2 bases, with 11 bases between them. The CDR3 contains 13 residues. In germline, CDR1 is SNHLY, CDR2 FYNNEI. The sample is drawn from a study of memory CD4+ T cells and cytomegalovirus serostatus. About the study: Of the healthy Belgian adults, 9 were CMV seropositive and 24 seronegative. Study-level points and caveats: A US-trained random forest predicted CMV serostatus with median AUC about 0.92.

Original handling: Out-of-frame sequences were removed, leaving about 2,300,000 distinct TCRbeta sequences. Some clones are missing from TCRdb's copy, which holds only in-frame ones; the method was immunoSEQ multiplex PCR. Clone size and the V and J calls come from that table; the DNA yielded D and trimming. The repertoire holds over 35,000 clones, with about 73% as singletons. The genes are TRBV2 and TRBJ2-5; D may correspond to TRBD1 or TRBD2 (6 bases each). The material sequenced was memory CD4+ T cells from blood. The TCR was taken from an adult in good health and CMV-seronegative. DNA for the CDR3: TGTGCCAGCACGGGGGCCCCTCAAGAGACCCAGTACTTC. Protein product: CASTGAPQETQYF.